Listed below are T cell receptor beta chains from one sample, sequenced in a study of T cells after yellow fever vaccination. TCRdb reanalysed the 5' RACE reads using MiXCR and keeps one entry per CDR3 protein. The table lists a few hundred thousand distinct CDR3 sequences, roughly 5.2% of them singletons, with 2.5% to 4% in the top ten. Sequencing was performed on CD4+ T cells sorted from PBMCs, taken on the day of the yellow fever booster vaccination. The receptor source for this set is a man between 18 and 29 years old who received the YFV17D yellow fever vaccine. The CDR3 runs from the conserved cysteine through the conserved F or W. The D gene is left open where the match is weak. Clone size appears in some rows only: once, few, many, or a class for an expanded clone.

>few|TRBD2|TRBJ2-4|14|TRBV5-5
CASSISGGAGIQYF
TGTGCCAGCAGCATTAGCGGGGGGGCCGGCATTCAGTACTTC
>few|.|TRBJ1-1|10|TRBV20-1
CSARGIEAFF
TGCAGTGCTAGAGGGATTGAAGCTTTCTTT
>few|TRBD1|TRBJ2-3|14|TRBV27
CASSVDREFDTQYF
TGTGCCAGCAGTGTGGACAGGGAATTTGATACGCAGTATTTT
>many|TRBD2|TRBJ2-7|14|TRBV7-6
CASSRTGGEYEQYF
TGTGCCAGCAGCAGAACGGGAGGGGAATACGAGCAGTACTTC
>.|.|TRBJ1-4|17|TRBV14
CASSQERGTAAHEKLFF
TGTGCCAGCAGCCAAGAAAGGGGGACCGCTGCCCATGAAAAACTGTTTTTT
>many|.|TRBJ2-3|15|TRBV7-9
CASSLSPSRADTQYF
TGTGCCAGCAGCTTAAGTCCCTCTCGCGCAGATACGCAGTATTTT
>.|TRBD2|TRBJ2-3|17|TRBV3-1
CASSQDWTAGVPDTQYF
TGTGCCAGCAGCCAAGATTGGACAGCGGGGGTTCCAGATACGCAGTATTTT
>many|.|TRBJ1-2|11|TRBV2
CASSVSYGYTF
TGTGCCAGCAGTGTTAGCTATGGCTACACCTTC
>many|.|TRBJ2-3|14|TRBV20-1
CSAREVSDTDTQYF
TGCAGTGCTAGAGAGGTTAGCGACACAGATACGCAGTATTTT
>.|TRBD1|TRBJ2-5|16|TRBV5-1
CASRSQRTGVTETQYF
TGCGCCAGCAGATCTCAGCGGACAGGGGTCACAGAGACCCAGTACTTC
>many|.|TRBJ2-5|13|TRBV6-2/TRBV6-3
CASSDGAQETQYF
TGTGCCAGCAGTGACGGGGCCCAAGAGACCCAGTACTTC
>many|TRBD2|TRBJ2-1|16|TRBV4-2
CASSQEIGGGAIEQFF
TGTGCCAGCAGCCAAGAAATTGGCGGGGGGGCCATAGAGCAGTTCTTC
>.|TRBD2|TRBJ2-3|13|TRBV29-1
CSGGEGSIDTQYF
TGCAGCGGAGGGGAGGGTTCGATCGATACGCAGTATTTT
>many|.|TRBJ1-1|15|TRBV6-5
CASRPRVLRNTEAFF
TGTGCCAGCAGGCCCCGGGTCCTAAGGAACACTGAAGCTTTCTTT
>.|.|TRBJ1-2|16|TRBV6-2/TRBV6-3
CASSRYGTDSSYGYTF
TGTGCCAGCAGCCGCTATGGGACGGACAGCAGCTATGGCTACACCTTC
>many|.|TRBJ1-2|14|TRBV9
CASSEETGIGGYTF
TGTGCCAGCAGCGAAGAAACAGGGATAGGAGGCTACACCTTC
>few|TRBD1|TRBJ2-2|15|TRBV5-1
CASSPGQGETGELFF
TGCGCCAGCAGCCCAGGACAGGGAGAAACCGGGGAGCTGTTTTTT